This T cell receptor beta chain was identified in a study of T cell responses to AZD1222 COVID-19 vaccine. Study-level findings and limits: Regions 160-218 and 743-854 dominated among vaccine-associated CD4 TCRs spanning spike. Two doses of AZD1222 preceded a rise in Spike-specific TCR breadth and depth.

On this clone itself: Its cognate antigen is unknown.

This CDR3 has 11 amino acids. Trimming left V 5 bases short and J 7 bases short, with 8 bases between. Germline V gene data show CDR1 as SNHLY and CDR2 as FYNNEI. Repertoires were generated with immunoSEQ multiplex PCR, while TCRdb's copy carries only in-frame clones and drops some. This table holds under 300,000 clones, more than 85% found once. The genes are TRBV2 and TRBJ1-2; unclear D gene. The TCR comes from an adult in good health. Specimen: peripheral blood, collected on day 0 of AZD1222 vaccination. CDR3 in amino acids: CASSQRSGYTF. For the CDR3, the DNA is TGTGCCAGCAGTCAACGGAGTGGCTACACCTTC.